A single sample gave rise to the 5 T cell receptor beta chains below, sequenced in a study of Ad26.COV2.S vaccination and SARS-CoV-2 variants. Profiling relied on immunoSEQ multiplex PCR, and the TCRdb table lists in-frame clones only, not all of them. The table shows some 340,000 clones, with 85% occurring only once. Documented treatment: roughly 20 received Ad26.COV2.S at low or high dose, single or two shots; about 5 received placebo; per-sample allocation not given. After the first vaccine or placebo injection, samples were drawn on day 63. Material: peripheral blood, obtained in a trial of Ad26.COV2.S vaccine versus placebo. The receptors come from a person aged 18-60 years who received the Ad26.COV2.S COVID-19 vaccine or a placebo.

J is TRBJ2-3 and V is TRBV11-2; 9 bases match TRBD2. CDR1 and CDR2 from the germline V gene are SGHAT and FQNNGV. V lost 3 bases, J lost 0 bases, and 4 bases stayed unmatched. The CDR3 sequence is 16 residues long. The CDR3 sequence: CASSFRGGDSTDTQYF. The CDR3 DNA follows: TGTGCCAGCAGCTTTCGCGGGGGGGATAGCACAGATACGCAGTATTTT.

This clone has a single count. The chain employs TRBV7-9 and TRBJ2-5, with 9 bases aligning to TRBD1. Germline CDR1 SEHNR, CDR2 FQNEAQ (reference sequence). V shed 3 bases and J 2 bases; nucleotides not matched to a gene: 7. This CDR3 contains 16 residues. The CDR3 sequence: CASSFIPGTGQETQYF. DNA for the CDR3: TGTGCCAGCAGCTTTATCCCCGGGACAGGGCAAGAGACCCAGTACTTC.

Only one count was recorded for this clone. V gene TRBV29-1 combines with J gene TRBJ2-5; 15 nucleotides align to TRBD2. From germline, CDR1 is SQVTM and CDR2 ANQGSEA. This CDR3 has 13 residues. V dropped 4 bases and J dropped 9; count of bases not matched to a gene: 3. The CDR3, as DNA: TGCAGCGTTGGGACTAGCGGGGGGGCACCCCAGTACTTC. Its protein is CSVGTSGGAPQYF.

This chain uses TRBV29-1 with TRBJ2-5, with a weak D call TRBD1 (5 bases). CDR1 SQVTM and CDR2 ANQGSEA come from the germline V gene. This CDR3 region has 13 residues. Trimming pared 6 bases from V and 4 bases from J, leaving 15 bases between. The CDR3 region is CSVASQGGETQYF. CDR3 coding DNA: TGCAGCGTCGCCTCCCAGGGCGGAGAGACCCAGTACTTC.

The J gene is TRBJ2-7, the V gene TRBV27; no definite D call. Germline-derived CDR1 and CDR2 are MNHEY and SMNVEV (reference sequence). This CDR3 has 15 residues. Deletions cut 6 bases from V and 0 bases from J, with 15 bases between. This CDR3 is CASRTVGELSYEQYF. Here the CDR3 DNA reads TGTGCCAGCAGAACGGTAGGTGAACTCTCCTACGAGCAGTACTTC.